This T cell receptor beta chain was sequenced in a study of monozygotic twins with inflammatory bowel disease. Study results and caveats: There was no way to distinguish the different T cell subtypes. Healthy co-twins had higher TCRbeta inverse Simpson diversity than their IBD twins.

Turning to this clonotype: Its specificity is not known.

No DNA is given; TCRdb re-called the 5' RACE reads and lists each CDR3 protein once. The ten top clones account for just under 7.5%, within a sample of 88,000 or so distinct CDR3 sequences. This TCR derives from a human donor with ulcerative colitis or Crohn's disease, or a healthy co-twin of an affected twin (not recorded which). Source material: blood.

This CDR3 reads CASRKSPGSQPQHF. The rearrangement uses TRBV2 and TRBJ1-5; no DNA is available, so the TRBD1 call from TCRdb remains unchecked. CDR1 and CDR2 (germline): SNHLY, FYNNEI. This CDR3 region has 14 residues.